The rows below give T cell receptor beta chains drawn from one sample of a study of OX40 agonist ivuxolimab in advanced cancers. Repertoires were generated with immunoSEQ multiplex PCR, while TCRdb's copy carries only in-frame clones and drops some. Among about 25,000 clones listed, 80% to 90% were seen once. The sequenced sample was CD4+ or CD8+ T cells sorted from blood, obtained in a trial of the OX40 agonist ivuxolimab. The receptors originated from an adult with an advanced solid tumor such as melanoma, head and neck, liver or kidney cancer. CDR3s include the opening cysteine and the closing phenylalanine or tryptophan.

V gene	J gene	CDR3 protein
TRBV6-4	TRBJ2-1	CASSAPEHSNEQFF
TRBV7-9	TRBJ2-4	CASSAGLAGGLAKNIQYF
TRBV4-1	TRBJ2-3	CASGEVARTDTQYF
TRBV4-1	TRBJ1-4	CASSQAWTGNEKLFF
TRBV30	TRBJ2-7	CAWSPPGGPEQYF
TRBV4-1	TRBJ2-1	CASSRTSGGPNEQFF
TRBV28	TRBJ2-7	CASRKRQGAAYEQYF
TRBV14	TRBJ1-4	CASSQPGQGANEKLFF
TRBV16	TRBJ2-5	CASSQSTVQETQYF
TRBV10-3	TRBJ2-5	CAISDGQGGETQYF
TRBV9	TRBJ1-1	CASSVAQGSGTEAFF
TRBV15	TRBJ2-3	CATSSEGAGTGLHTQYF
TRBV10-1	TRBJ2-5	CASSRTGNVVETQYF
TRBV10-3	TRBJ2-5	CAISEMAAETQYF
TRBV27	TRBJ2-7	CASSKTNTYEQYF
TRBV6-5	TRBJ1-2	CASSGSGTGGFGYTF
TRBV30	TRBJ1-1	CAWSWGGWAEAFF
TRBV11-2	TRBJ2-1	CASSLVVTWPPSAEQFF
TRBV27	TRBJ2-3	CASSMLAGGPDTQYF
TRBV7-2	TRBJ2-2	CASSLGGSPTGELFF
TRBV27	TRBJ2-5	CASSLQGAGETQYF
TRBV27	TRBJ2-1	CASSSGLSFSYNEQFF